This entry lists 18 T cell receptor beta chains sequenced from one sample in a study of shared clonotypes between healthy human individuals. The table came from immunoSEQ multiplex PCR; TCRdb's copy has only in-frame clones and leaves some out. The sample includes some 700,000 clones, about 90% seen only once; the top ten take 30% to 40%. Sequenced input: memory CD8+ T cells from PBMCs. Specified subset: CD45RO+ cells pooled with CCR7-negative TemRA cells. These receptor sequences come from a man aged 18 to 30 in good health. Some clones in this sample may be carry-over from other donors' samples.

This clone was detected a few times. The CDR3 DNA reads TGTGCCTGGAGTAACTCGGGGCAAGAGGTACAGCCCCAGCATTTT. Translation gives CAWSNSGQEVQPQHF. The chain is built from TRBV30 and TRBJ1-5; the D gene is possibly TRBD1 (5 bases). Germline CDR1 GTSNPN, CDR2 SVGIG (reference sequence). V lost 2 bases and J 7 bases, leaving 18 bases between the germline ends. CDR3 length: 15 amino acids.

This clone has just a few counts. Distinct nucleotide sequences in the sample also encode this CDR3. The chain recombines TRBV27 with TRBJ1-1, with 7 bases identical to TRBD1. Germline-derived CDR1 and CDR2 are MNHEY and SMNVEV (reference sequence). This CDR3 has 14 amino acids. The V gene end was trimmed by 2 bases and the J gene end by 1 base; junction bases not matched to a gene: 1. The CDR3 coding sequence is TGTGCCAGCAGTTTAAGACAGGGGAACACTGAAGCTTTCTTT. This translates into CASSLRQGNTEAFF.

This clone was counted once. V and J are TRBV6-5 and TRBJ2-2, with unresolved D. Trimming pared 2 bases from V and 5 bases from J, leaving 6 bases between. In germline, CDR1 is MNHEY, CDR2 SVGAGI. The CDR3 covers 13 residues. CDR3 loop: CASSYGFTGELFF. DNA for the CDR3: TGTGCCAGCAGTTACGGGTTTACCGGGGAGCTGTTTTTT.

The chain carries TRBV7-3 and TRBJ2-3; weak D call: TRBD1 (6 bases). The V gene's germline CDR1 is SGHTA and CDR2 FQGTGA. V was pared by 2 bases and J by 6 bases, with 15 bases between. The CDR3 length is 15 residues. CDR3 amino acids: CASSLDTGLHDTQYF. CDR3 coding DNA: TGTGCCAGCAGCTTAGATACAGGGCTACACGATACGCAGTATTTT.

This chain connects TRBV7-9 to TRBJ2-2; tentatively, D is TRBD2 (5 bases). V dropped 2 bases and J dropped 1 base, with 8 bases sitting between them. The CDR3 has 15 amino acids. Germline V gene lookup returns CDR1 SEHNR and CDR2 FQNEAQ (reference sequence). CDR3 residues: CASSLSRGNTGELFF. DNA for the CDR3: TGTGCCAGCAGCTTATCACGGGGGAACACCGGGGAGCTGTTTTTT.

A single count supports this clone. This chain uses TRBV9 with TRBJ1-2; perhaps TRBD1 as D (6 bases). Germline V gives CDR1 SGDLS, CDR2 YYNGEE. With 4 bases removed from V and 3 bases from J, the gap between germline ends came to 16 bases. CDR3 size: 15 residues. CDR3 residues: CASSPTQGFHYGYTF. The DNA of the CDR3 is TGTGCCAGCAGCCCTACCCAGGGGTTTCACTATGGCTACACCTTC.

The chain links TRBV6-6 to TRBJ2-7; 7 bases are shared with TRBD2. The CDR3 runs to 13 residues. The V and J ends lost 10 bases and 2 bases, in that order; junction bases with no gene match: 8. Germline V CDR1 and CDR2: MNHNY, SVGAGI (reference sequence). CDR3 residues: CATTGGSPYEQYF. Here the CDR3 DNA reads TGTGCCACAACCGGCGGGAGTCCCTACGAGCAGTACTTC.

The J gene is TRBJ1-2, the V gene TRBV28, with D uncertain. CDR1 is MDHEN, CDR2 SYDVKM, per germline. This CDR3 contains 12 residues. V lost 5 bases to trimming and J lost 2 bases, with 6 bases between them. This chain's CDR3 is CASSPRNYGYTF. CDR3 nucleotide sequence: TGTGCCAGCAGTCCCAGAAACTATGGCTACACCTTC.

A word on this clone: The same CDR3 can be traced to other DNA sequences in this sample. This chain joins TRBV7-9 and TRBJ1-2; D is ambiguous. CDR1 SEHNR and CDR2 FQNEAQ come from the germline V gene (reference sequence). CDR3 length: 13 amino acids. V was pared by 3 bases and J by 5 bases, with 10 bases between. The CDR3 is CASSLAGLYGYTF. The CDR3 DNA reads as TGTGCCAGCAGCTTGGCAGGACTTTATGGCTACACCTTC.

This chain uses TRBV27 with TRBJ1-5; D gene uncertain. The V gene's germline CDR1 is MNHEY and CDR2 SMNVEV (reference sequence). The CDR3 has 18 amino acids. V lost 1 base and J lost 2, with 18 bases in between. The CDR3 protein is CASSLLPPDLYGNQPQHF. The CDR3 DNA reads as TGTGCCAGCAGTTTATTGCCCCCAGATCTGTATGGCAATCAGCCCCAGCATTTT.

This chain uses TRBV4-1 with TRBJ1-3, with D tentatively TRBD1 (5 bases). CDR3 length: 18 residues. V was clipped by 1 base and J by 11 bases, with 27 bases between them. CDR1 is MGHRA and CDR2 is YSYEKL in the germline V gene. CDR3 residues: CASSQVAGWDSHTRSIYF. The CDR3 nucleotides are TGCGCCAGCAGCCAAGTCGCAGGGTGGGACTCTCACACCCGGTCCATATATTTT.

The CDR3 region is CASSSIDRAFGTGELFF. CDR3 DNA: TGCGCCAGCAGTTCAATAGACAGGGCCTTCGGAACCGGGGAGCTGTTTTTT. J is TRBJ2-2 and V is TRBV5-1; TRBD1 aligns across 7 bases. Germline CDR1 is SGHRS and CDR2 is YFSETQ. The junction had 15 bases not matched to a gene; V was cut back by 5 bases and J by 5 bases. There are 17 residues in the CDR3.

This clone was found once. This chain links TRBV11-2 with TRBJ2-1; 10 nucleotides align to TRBD2. With 0 bases clipped from V and 7 bases from J, the junction kept 9 bases outside the gene matches. Germline-derived CDR1 and CDR2 are SGHAT and FQNNGV. CDR3 length: 17 residues. Here the CDR3 DNA reads TGTGCCAGCAGCTTAGATGTAGCTAGCGGGAGATATAATGAGCAGTTCTTC. Residues: CASSLDVASGRYNEQFF.

Here the CDR3 reads CASSLRGPDTQYF. CDR3 DNA: TGTGCCAGCAGCCTTAGGGGGCCAGATACGCAGTATTTT. The chain couples TRBV11-2 to TRBJ2-3, with 7 bases that match TRBD1. Trimming took 5 bases from V and 4 from J; bases not matched to a gene: 3. The CDR3 sequence is 13 residues long. The V gene's germline CDR1 is SGHAT and CDR2 FQNNGV.

The CDR3 loop is CATTRTVSYNEQFF. Written as DNA, the CDR3 is TGTGCCACGACGAGGACAGTTAGCTACAATGAGCAGTTCTTC. The chain carries TRBV6-1 and TRBJ2-1; D might be TRBD1 (6 bases). The germline V gene encodes CDR1 MNHNS and CDR2 SASEGT. The CDR3 is 14 amino acids. V lost 10 bases to trimming and J lost 3 bases, with 16 bases between them.

This chain links TRBV7-3 with TRBJ2-6, with a tentative D call TRBD1 (6 bases). The CDR3 sequence is 17 residues long. Trimming removed 5 bases from V and 1 base from J, with 15 bases in between. The germline gives CDR1 SGHTA, CDR2 FQGTGA. CDR3 nucleotides: TGTGCCAGCAGCATATGGGACACGAAATCTGGGGCCAACGTCCTGACTTTC. Protein: CASSIWDTKSGANVLTF.

The rearrangement uses TRBV9 and TRBJ2-5, with TRBD2 identical over 7 bases. Germline CDR1 reads SGDLS; CDR2 reads YYNGEE. The junction had 10 bases not matched to a gene; V was cut back by 0 bases and J by 5 bases. This CDR3 spans 16 amino acids. This CDR3 reads CASSVESAGVGETQYF. Here the CDR3 DNA reads TGTGCCAGCAGCGTAGAATCCGCGGGAGTGGGTGAGACCCAGTACTTC.

This chain connects TRBV9 to TRBJ2-7, with D possibly TRBD2 on 6 matching bases. From germline, CDR1 is SGDLS and CDR2 YYNGEE. There are 14 residues in the CDR3. The V and J ends lost 4 bases and 2 bases respectively, with 13 bases between them. This chain's CDR3 is CASSRGVGAYEQYF. The DNA for the CDR3 is TGTGCCAGCAGCCGCGGGGTGGGGGCCTACGAGCAGTACTTC. Together with reference TRBV9 and TRBJ2-7, the CDR3 gives the full variable domain: DSGVTQTPKHLITATGQRVTLRCSPRSGDLSVYWYQQSLDQGLQFLIQYYNGEERAKGNILERFSAQQFPDLHSELNLSSLELGDSALYFCASSRGVGAYEQYFGPGTRLTVT.